These T cell receptor beta chains were read from a single sample in a study of T-cell reconstitution after alpha-beta-depleted transplantation in children. TCRdb called the PCR reads again in MiXCR, with one record for every CDR3 protein. The sample lists a few hundred thousand distinct CDR3 sequences; approximately 13% were seen once. The starting material was PBMCs, mostly from graft donor cells, obtained 360 days after TCRalphabeta/CD19-depleted stem cell transplant. The receptors stem from a male patient aged 5 to 17 who had a stem cell transplant for acute myeloid leukemia, so the T cells may come from the graft donor. CDR3s include the opening cysteine and the closing phenylalanine or tryptophan. D genes are given only for firm matches. A clone size is listed for some rows: how often the clone was seen (once, few, many), or a class if it is expanded.

>medium-sized|TRBJ2-2|TRBV11-2|NA
CASFQGFPGELFF
TGTGCCAGCTTCCAGGGTTTTCCCGGGGAGCTGTTTTTT
>few|TRBJ2-4|TRBV6-5|NA
CASTFWGIQYF
TGTGCCAGCACCTTTTGGGGGATTCAGTACTTC
>many|TRBJ2-7|TRBV7-2|NA
CASSLRRIAVSYEQYF
TGTGCCAGCAGCTTACGGCGAATTGCCGTCTCCTACGAGCAGTACTTC
>many|TRBJ2-7|TRBV20-1|NA
CSAPDIEVAYEQYF
TGCAGTGCTCCCGATATCGAAGTGGCCTACGAGCAGTACTTC
>NA|TRBJ2-1|TRBV5-6|NA
CASSLTTGSDEQFF
TGTGCCAGCAGCTTAACTACGGGAAGCGATGAGCAGTTCTTC
>NA|TRBJ1-6|TRBV7-9|NA
CASSPWRGGPNSPLHF
TGTGCCAGCAGCCCCTGGCGGGGGGGGCCTAATTCACCCCTCCACTTT
>few|TRBJ2-1|TRBV28|NA
CASSRSWSYNEQFF
TGTGCCAGCAGTCGCTCATGGTCCTACAATGAGCAGTTCTTC
>few|TRBJ1-4|TRBV12-3/TRBV12-4|NA
CASTDRGGNEKLFF
TGTGCCAGCACGGATAGGGGGGGAAATGAAAAACTGTTTTTT
>NA|TRBJ2-7|TRBV29-1|TRBD1
CSVGRDRGRYEQYF
TGCAGCGTCGGGAGGGACAGGGGGCGATACGAGCAGTACTTC
>NA|TRBJ2-7|TRBV14|TRBD2
CASSQRTSGSYEQYF
TGTGCCAGCAGCCAGAGGACTAGCGGCTCCTACGAGCAGTACTTC
>NA|TRBJ2-7|TRBV29-1|TRBD2
CSVAGLAGDEQYF
TGCAGCGTTGCAGGGCTAGCGGGAGACGAGCAGTACTTC
>few|TRBJ2-3|TRBV5-1|NA
CASSRASGTDTQYF
TGCGCCAGCAGCCGAGCTAGCGGCACAGATACGCAGTATTTT
>NA|TRBJ2-7|TRBV3-1|TRBD2
CASSHPLAGFYEQYF
TGTGCCAGCAGCCACCCCCTAGCGGGATTCTACGAGCAGTACTTC
>NA|TRBJ1-1|TRBV12-3/TRBV12-4|NA
CASSLGMDTEAFF
TGTGCCAGCAGTTTAGGGATGGACACTGAAGCTTTCTTT
>few|TRBJ2-5|TRBV7-2|NA
CASSSIQDQSETQYF
TGTGCCAGCAGCTCAATACAGGACCAATCAGAGACCCAGTACTTC
>many|TRBJ2-5|TRBV18|NA
CASSPGARMGQETQYF
TGTGCCAGCTCACCAGGGGCAAGGATGGGACAAGAGACCCAGTACTTC
>many|TRBJ2-1|TRBV5-1|NA
CASSLSTRAFYNEQFF
TGCGCCAGCAGCTTGTCTACTAGAGCTTTCTACAATGAGCAGTTCTTC
>many|TRBJ2-3|TRBV12-3/TRBV12-4|NA
CASSPLTSSTDTQYF
TGTGCCAGCAGTCCCTTGACCTCTAGCACAGATACGCAGTATTTT
>many|TRBJ2-7|TRBV29-1|TRBD2
CSVGGTSGLYYEQYF
TGCAGCGTTGGAGGGACTAGCGGGCTTTACTACGAGCAGTACTTC
>few|TRBJ2-7|TRBV11-2|NA
CASTQVATAHEQYF
TGTGCCAGCACCCAGGTCGCTACAGCCCACGAGCAGTACTTC
>few|TRBJ2-1|TRBV12-3/TRBV12-4|NA
CATTGRSSYNEQFF
TGTGCCACCACAGGGCGCAGCTCCTACAATGAGCAGTTCTTC
>few|TRBJ2-2|TRBV30|NA
CAWTPVEKRGGELFF
TGTGCCTGGACCCCTGTAGAGAAGAGGGGCGGGGAGCTGTTTTTT
>many|TRBJ2-3|TRBV4-3|TRBD1
CASSQLQGASDTQYF
TGCGCCAGCAGCCAACTACAGGGGGCGAGTGATACGCAGTATTTT
>NA|TRBJ2-7|TRBV2|NA
CATSGGWDSFPEQYF
TGTGCCACCTCAGGAGGGTGGGACTCATTCCCCGAGCAGTACTTC
>few|TRBJ2-7|TRBV6-5|TRBD2
CASRPTLAGANEQYF
TGTGCCAGCAGACCAACACTAGCGGGAGCGAACGAGCAGTACTTC
>NA|TRBJ2-3|TRBV30|NA
CAWSVGRAKTDTQYF
TGTGCCTGGAGTGTGGGAAGAGCGAAGACAGATACGCAGTATTTT
>NA|TRBJ2-1|TRBV7-8|TRBD2
CASSLREALNNEQFF
TGTGCCAGCAGCTTGCGGGAGGCCCTAAACAATGAGCAGTTCTTC
>NA|TRBJ1-2|TRBV5-1|TRBD1
CASSLWTGGGYGYTF
TGCGCCAGCAGCTTGTGGACAGGGGGCGGCTATGGCTACACCTTC
>few|TRBJ2-5|TRBV7-2|NA
CASSLALSIEETQYF
TGTGCCAGCAGCTTAGCGTTAAGTATAGAAGAGACCCAGTACTTC
>NA|TRBJ2-1|TRBV7-7|TRBD2
CASSPFPSGGDNEQFF
TGTGCTAGCAGCCCATTCCCCAGCGGGGGAGACAATGAGCAGTTCTTC